The clone carrying this TCR beta chain came up once. TCRdb keeps only in-frame clones here, not all; method: immunoSEQ multiplex PCR. This sample has 90,000 to 100,000 clones, with approximately 86% found just once. Time point specified: baseline pretreatment blood. The sample's treatment: 15 Gy SBRT to primary tumor, nephrectomy 4 weeks later. The tumor was a clear cell renal cell carcinoma. The source of the sample is a study of radiation and T cells in renal cell carcinoma. CDR3 length: 12 amino acids. Losses at the gene ends were 5 bases for V and 9 bases for J; bases not matched to a gene: 5. CDR1 is ENHRY and CDR2 is SYGVKD in the germline V gene.

The V and J genes are TRBV10-3 and TRBJ2-7; 9 bases are a match to TRBD1. The TCR comes from a man in his forties or fifties with renal cell carcinoma. The sequencing used blood, collected from a patient whose treatment included radiotherapy and nephrectomy. CDR3 sequence (DNA): TGTGCCATCAGTCGCGGACAGGGGTGGCAGTACTTC. Protein product: CAISRGQGWQYF.